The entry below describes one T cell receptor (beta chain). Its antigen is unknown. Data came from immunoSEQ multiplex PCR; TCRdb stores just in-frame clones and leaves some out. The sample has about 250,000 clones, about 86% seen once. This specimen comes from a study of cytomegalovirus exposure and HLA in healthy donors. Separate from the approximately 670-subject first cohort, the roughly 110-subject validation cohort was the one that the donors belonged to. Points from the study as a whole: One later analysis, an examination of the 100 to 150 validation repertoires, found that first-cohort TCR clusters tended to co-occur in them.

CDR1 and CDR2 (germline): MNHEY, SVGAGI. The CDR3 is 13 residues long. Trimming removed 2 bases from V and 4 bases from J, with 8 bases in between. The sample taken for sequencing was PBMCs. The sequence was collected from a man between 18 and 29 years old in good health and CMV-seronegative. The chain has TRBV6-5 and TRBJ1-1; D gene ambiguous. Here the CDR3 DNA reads TGTGCCAGCAGTTACGGGGAGATCACTGAAGCTTTCTTT. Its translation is CASSYGEITEAFF.